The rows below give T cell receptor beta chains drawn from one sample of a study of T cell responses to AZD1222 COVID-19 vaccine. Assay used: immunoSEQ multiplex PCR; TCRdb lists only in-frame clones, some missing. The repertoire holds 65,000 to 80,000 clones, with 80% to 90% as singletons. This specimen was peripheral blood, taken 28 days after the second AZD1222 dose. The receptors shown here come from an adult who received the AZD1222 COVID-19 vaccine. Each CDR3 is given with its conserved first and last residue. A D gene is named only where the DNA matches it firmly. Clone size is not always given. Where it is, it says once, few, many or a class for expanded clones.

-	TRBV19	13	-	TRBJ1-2	CASSIRGNRGYTF	TGTGCCAGTAGTATTAGGGGGAATCGTGGCTACACCTTC
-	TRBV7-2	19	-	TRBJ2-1	CASSLKSPLRGRPYNEQFF	TGTGCCAGCAGCTTAAAAAGCCCCCTTCGGGGGCGTCCCTACAATGAGCAGTTCTTC
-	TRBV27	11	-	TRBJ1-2	CASTGGTGYTF	TGTGCCAGCACGGGAGGCACAGGCTACACCTTC
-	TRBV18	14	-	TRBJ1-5	CASSPGAGNQPQHF	TGTGCCAGCTCACCGGGTGCCGGCAATCAGCCCCAGCATTTT
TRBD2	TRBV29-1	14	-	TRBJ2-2	CSVPISGRAGELFF	TGCAGCGTACCCATTAGCGGGAGGGCCGGGGAGCTGTTTTTT
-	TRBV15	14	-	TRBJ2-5	CATDLHRDGETQYF	TGTGCCACCGACCTTCACAGGGACGGGGAGACCCAGTACTTC
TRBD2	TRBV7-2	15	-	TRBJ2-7	CASRLGASGRYEQYF	TGTGCCAGCAGGTTAGGGGCTAGCGGGAGATACGAGCAGTACTTC
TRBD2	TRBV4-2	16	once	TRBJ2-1	CASSQVGLAGSNEQFF	TGTGCCAGCAGCCAAGTAGGACTAGCGGGAAGCAATGAGCAGTTCTTC
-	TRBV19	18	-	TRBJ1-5	CASSEGGQNPWSNQPQHF	TGTGCCAGTAGTGAGGGTGGACAGAACCCTTGGAGCAATCAGCCCCAGCATTTT
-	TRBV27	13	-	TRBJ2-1	CASSFGLNNEQFF	TGTGCCAGCAGTTTCGGACTCAACAATGAGCAGTTCTTC
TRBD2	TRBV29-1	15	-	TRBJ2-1	CSVGTSGSPYNEQFF	TGCAGCGTTGGGACTAGCGGGAGCCCCTACAATGAGCAGTTCTTC
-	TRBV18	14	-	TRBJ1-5	CASSPGQSNQPQHF	TGTGCCAGCTCACCCGGACAGAGCAATCAGCCCCAGCATTTT
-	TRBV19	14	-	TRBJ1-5	CASSIRVGNQPQHF	TGTGCCAGTAGTATCAGGGTTGGCAATCAGCCCCAGCATTTT
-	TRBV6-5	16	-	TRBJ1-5	CASSSQPRGGGQPQHF	TGTGCCAGCAGTTCCCAACCAAGGGGCGGGGGGCAGCCCCAGCATTTT
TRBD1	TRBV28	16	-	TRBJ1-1	CASSRPLQGANTEAFF	TGTGCCAGCAGTCGGCCCCTTCAGGGGGCCAACACTGAAGCTTTCTTT
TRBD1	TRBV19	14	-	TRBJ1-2	CASYGQGRISGYTF	TGTGCCAGTTATGGACAGGGAAGGATAAGTGGCTACACCTTC